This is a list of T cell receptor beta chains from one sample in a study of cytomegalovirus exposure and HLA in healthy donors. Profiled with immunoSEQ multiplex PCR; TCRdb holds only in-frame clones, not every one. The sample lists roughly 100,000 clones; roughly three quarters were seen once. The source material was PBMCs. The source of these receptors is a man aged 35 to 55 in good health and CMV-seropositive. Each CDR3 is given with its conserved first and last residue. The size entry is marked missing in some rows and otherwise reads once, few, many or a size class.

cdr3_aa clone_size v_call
CASSFGSTGNTIYF NA TRBV11-2
CASSLVVSSGANVLTF NA TRBV7-9
CAWSAGTAGNTIYF NA TRBV30
CASSPQGGRLNTEAFF NA TRBV28
CASSGIGGEVDTQYF NA TRBV2
CASSLESADTQYF NA TRBV5-1
CASSVDRDTEAFF NA TRBV5-5
CASSQDPTGQGIMNTEAFF once TRBV4-2
CASSWALKTEAFF NA TRBV6-5
CASSFFSVPYEQYF NA TRBV5-6
CASSAWNRRGIYEQYF NA TRBV7-9
CASSFRIRGYEAFF NA TRBV28
CAWRRQGTEAFF few TRBV30
CASKGRQGLTDTQYF NA TRBV6-5
CASSFPAGGSETQYF NA TRBV7-2
CAWSWLASSYEQYF NA TRBV30
CASSEQREKLFF few TRBV2
CSVTTGQGVGSDNQPQHF NA TRBV29-1
CASSLVSGSTYEQYF NA TRBV5-4
CASTRTGTVRDEQFF NA TRBV5-6
CASSPSTGMANVLTF NA TRBV9
CASSLEFRGRAFF NA TRBV5-4
CASSPSGGLAGVGEQYF NA TRBV7-3
CASSLREGHTGELFF NA TRBV5-4
CASSRRGGTGAGISDQPQHF NA TRBV19
CAWSTSGNQPQHF NA TRBV30
CASSLLSVGSAYEQYF NA TRBV5-6
CASSSRQGRETQYF NA TRBV28
CASSLGTSRENTQYF NA TRBV27
CASSQLDRSRGYTF NA TRBV4-1
CASSEYGTLGPQHF few TRBV2
CASSSQGTDGYTF few TRBV5-1
CASSPGQGSDTQYF once TRBV5-1
CASSLAQATDTQYF NA TRBV5-1
CASSVGTEFSGANVLTF NA TRBV9
CASNIGTGLEAFF many TRBV2
CASSFGPGYRPQHF NA TRBV27
CASSFSAGTLEQYF NA TRBV14
CASSASGVGTEAFF NA TRBV5-4
CSARTGGNIEKLFF few TRBV29-1
CASSYQRTGGNYGYTF NA TRBV6-5
CASSPGLTYNEQFF NA TRBV7-9
CAWSGRAGGYTQYF NA TRBV30
CASSVVTAGGDEQFF few TRBV9
CASSEAGEVDEQFF NA TRBV5-1
CASSPRQGDYGYTF NA TRBV27
CASSFTGTSAETQYF NA TRBV5-1
CAWSNGAGGPSEQFF NA TRBV30
CASTETQGASTDTQYF NA TRBV5-1
CAWSFPGKETQYF NA TRBV30
CASSPGTSGTPYYEQYF NA TRBV14
CASSPIHPNTEAFF NA TRBV18
CASLQGAGYGYTF NA TRBV2
CASSDVGHGSAKNIQYF NA TRBV2
CASSFTIYNEQFF NA TRBV7-7
CASSGPIGSNQPQHF NA TRBV2
CASSYWTDSSYEQYF once TRBV6-6
CASSARGGAGEAFF NA TRBV25-1
CASSIVEGTGELFF NA TRBV19
CASSLSGTYGYTF NA TRBV28